Listed here are 13 T cell receptor beta chains from one sample, sequenced in a study of cytomegalovirus exposure and HLA in healthy donors. The data were produced by immunoSEQ multiplex PCR, yet TCRdb's version contains in-frame clones alone and is incomplete. The sample shows over 100,000 clones, about 88% of them seen only once. The specimen sequenced was PBMCs. These receptors all stem from a woman in her late teens or twenties in good health and CMV-seronegative.

A few counts support this clone. The chain combines TRBV9 with TRBJ2-5; 7 bases fit TRBD2. Germline V gene data show CDR1 as SGDLS and CDR2 as YYNGEE. The V and J ends lost 4 bases and 5 bases, in that order; junction bases with no gene match: 11. CDR3 size: 15 residues. The CDR3 region is CASSPDGRARETQYF. The CDR3 DNA is TGTGCCAGCAGCCCTGATGGGAGGGCGAGGGAGACCCAGTACTTC.

A note on this clone: The junction differs from germline at one of its ends, possibly a read error. The J gene is TRBJ2-2, the V gene TRBV6-1, with TRBD1 as a possible D gene (5 bases). The CDR3 totals 14 residues. Germline V CDR1 and CDR2: MNHNS, SASEGT. The CDR3 nucleotides are TGTGCCAGCAGTGGGGGCTGGAACGCCGGGGAGCTGTTTTTT. Protein: CASSGGWNAGELFF.

The chain employs TRBV7-2 and TRBJ2-5; 11 bases match TRBD1. The CDR3 contains 16 residues. Germline V gene lookup returns CDR1 SGHTA and CDR2 FQGNSA. V lost 6 bases, J lost 4 bases, and 10 bases stayed unmatched. CDR3 DNA: TGTGCCAGCAGACGACCCGGGACAGGGGGGAGAGAGACCCAGTACTTC. Amino acid sequence: CASRRPGTGGRETQYF.

V and J are TRBV10-3 and TRBJ2-3; a possible D gene is TRBD2 (5 bases). CDR1 ENHRY and CDR2 SYGVKD come from the germline V gene. V dropped 8 bases and J dropped 0 bases, with 15 bases sitting between them. There are 15 residues in the CDR3. The CDR3 loop is CAISSLETSTDTQYF. CDR3 nucleotides: TGTGCCATCTCCTCACTAGAGACTAGCACAGATACGCAGTATTTT.

This chain uses TRBV13 with TRBJ2-5; 8 bases fit TRBD2. CDR3 length: 14 residues. V lost 3 bases to trimming and J lost 5 bases; unmatched junction nucleotides: 5. The germline gives CDR1 PRHDT, CDR2 FYEKMQ (reference sequence). The CDR3 region has the DNA TGTGCCAGCAGCTTTCTAGCGGGCTTTGAGACCCAGTACTTC. Translating gives CASSFLAGFETQYF.

The chain carries TRBV6-1 and TRBJ2-1, with 7 bases matching TRBD1. Losses at the gene ends were 6 bases for V and 9 bases for J; bases not matched to a gene: 11. This CDR3 spans 14 amino acids. Germline V CDR1 and CDR2: MNHNS, SASEGT. In DNA form, the CDR3 reads TGTGCCAGCAGCGGACAGGTGAATATCGGTGAGCAGTTCTTC. Protein sequence: CASSGQVNIGEQFF.

J is TRBJ2-5 and V is TRBV5-4; 7 nucleotides line up with TRBD2. Germline CDR1 and CDR2: SGHNT and YYREEE (reference sequence). The CDR3 consists of 13 residues. V shed 4 bases and J 1 base; nucleotides not matched to a gene: 1. The CDR3 DNA sequence: TGTGCCAGCAGCGGGGGGGTCCAAGAGACCCAGTACTTC. The encoded protein is CASSGGVQETQYF.

The chain carries TRBV2 and TRBJ1-5; 7 bases line up with TRBD1. CDR3 length: 14 amino acids. With V trimmed by 3 bases and J by 6 bases, 5 bases remained unmatched. In germline, CDR1 is SNHLY, CDR2 FYNNEI. CDR3 bases: TGTGCCAGCAGTGAGACAGGGAGGAGTCAGCCCCAGCATTTT. This sequence encodes CASSETGRSQPQHF.

The gene calls are TRBV5-1 and TRBJ1-6; D is unclear. V was clipped by 0 bases and J by 8 bases, with 9 bases between them. CDR3 size: 14 residues. The germline V gene encodes CDR1 SGHRS and CDR2 YFSETQ. The CDR3 nucleotides are TGCGCCAGCAGCTTGGGGCTCCCATATTCACCCCTCCACTTT. Amino acid sequence: CASSLGLPYSPLHF.

The V call is TRBV9, the J call TRBJ2-3, with D unclear. Per germline, CDR1 SGDLS and CDR2 YYNGEE. V lost 0 bases and J lost 1, with 15 bases in between. CDR3 size: 17 residues. CDR3 bases: TGTGCCAGCAGCGTAGGAAGTAGCTCTGCAGGCACAGATACGCAGTATTTT. Translated, it gives CASSVGSSSAGTDTQYF.

J is TRBJ1-2 and V is TRBV27, with 7 bases identical to TRBD1. The ends lost 8 bases at V and 4 bases at J; junction bases unmatched: 19. This CDR3 spans 17 amino acids. In germline, CDR1 is MNHEY, CDR2 SMNVEV (reference sequence). The DNA of the CDR3 is TGTGCCAGCTTCCGGGACAGCGAAGGGCCGGGCCTCTATGGCTACACCTTC. Translating gives CASFRDSEGPGLYGYTF.

V gene TRBV15 combines with J gene TRBJ1-3; D remains ambiguous. CDR3 length: 15 amino acids. From germline, CDR1 is LNHNV and CDR2 YYDKDF (reference sequence). Trimming cost V 0 bases and J 0 bases, with 6 bases left between them. The CDR3 loop reads CATSRDPVSGNTIYF. The CDR3 DNA follows: TGTGCCACCAGCAGAGATCCAGTCTCTGGAAACACCATATATTTT.

The chain couples TRBV25-1 to TRBJ2-6, with 11 bases that match TRBD1. V shed 4 bases, J shed 2 bases, and the junction held 1 base outside the gene matches. CDR3 length: 16 amino acids. The germline V gene encodes CDR1 MGHDK and CDR2 SYGVNS. The CDR3 sequence is CASSGGQGAGANVLTF. The CDR3 nucleotides are TGTGCCAGCAGTGGGGGACAGGGGGCTGGGGCCAACGTCCTGACTTTC.